This TCR beta chain was captured by sequencing in a study of glioma-infiltrating T cells after dendritic cell vaccination. Study-wide context: Patients received autologous tumor lysate-pulsed dendritic cell vaccination between about 2002 and 2013. Study-wide results and limits: Longer survival after dendritic cell vaccination followed higher pretreatment TIL content.

Input was approximately 2.1 ug genomic DNA, or all available if less. The PCR used 60 V beta and 13 J beta primers. Measured with immunoSEQ multiplex PCR; TCRdb has only the in-frame clones, and not every one. The data hold roughly 60,000 clones, with about 83% observed a single time. J lost 5 bases, V lost 5 bases, and 15 bases had no gene match. The V gene's germline CDR1 is PRHDT and CDR2 FYEKMQ (reference sequence). The CDR3 has 17 residues. Sample time point: after dendritic cell vaccination, including at tumor progression/relapse. Points on this clone: Antigen: not known.

J is TRBJ2-1 and V is TRBV13, with 7 nucleotides matching TRBD1. The sequence derives from a human donor with glioblastoma. This sample comprised blood, obtained after dendritic cell vaccination. The CDR3, as DNA: TGTGCCAGCAGCCGCCTGACAGGGCGGAGAGGGGACAATGAGCAGTTCTTC. It encodes CASSRLTGRRGDNEQFF.